The clone carrying this T cell receptor (beta chain) has ten or more counts. Germline CDR1 reads MNHNS; CDR2 reads SASEGT. V shed 8 bases, J shed 2 bases, and the junction held 11 bases outside the gene matches. This CDR3 contains 16 residues. The library came from three nested PCR rounds adapted from ARM-PCR protocols. TCRdb fed the multiplex PCR reads into MiXCR, producing one record per CDR3 protein. The data show around 99,000 distinct CDR3 sequences, approximately 71% seen once. The sample comes from a study of tumor and adjacent non-tumor tissue in lung cancer. The template was RNA from unsorted bulk tissue. Donors were chemotherapy-naive, newly diagnosed lung cancer surgical patients in China, August–late 2014.

The TCR was taken from a woman aged 55 to 70 with non-small cell lung cancer. J is TRBJ2-1 and V is TRBV6-1; 8 positions match TRBD2. Sequencing was performed on lung tumor tissue. CDR3 in amino acids: CASRSSGSLTYNEQFF. In nucleotides, the CDR3 is TGTGCCAGCCGATCGAGCGGGAGCCTTACCTACAATGAGCAGTTCTTC.